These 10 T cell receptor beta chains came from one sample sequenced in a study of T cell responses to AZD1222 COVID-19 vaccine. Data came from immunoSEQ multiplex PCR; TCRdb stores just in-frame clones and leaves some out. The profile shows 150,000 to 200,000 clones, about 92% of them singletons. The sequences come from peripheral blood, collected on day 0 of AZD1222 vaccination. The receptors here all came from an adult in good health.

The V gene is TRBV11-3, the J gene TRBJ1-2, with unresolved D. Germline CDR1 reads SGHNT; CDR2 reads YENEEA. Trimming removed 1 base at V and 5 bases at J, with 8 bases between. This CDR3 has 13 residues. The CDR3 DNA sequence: TGTGCCAGCAGCTTAGTTAGCGGGTATGGCTACACCTTC. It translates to CASSLVSGYGYTF.

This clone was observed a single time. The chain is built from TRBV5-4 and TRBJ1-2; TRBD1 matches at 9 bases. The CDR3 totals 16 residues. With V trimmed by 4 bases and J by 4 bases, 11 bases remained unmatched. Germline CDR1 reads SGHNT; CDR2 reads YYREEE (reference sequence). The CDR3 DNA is TGTGCCAGCAGCATGGACAGGGGAGGTTTGGGCTATGGCTACACCTTC. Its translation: CASSMDRGGLGYGYTF.

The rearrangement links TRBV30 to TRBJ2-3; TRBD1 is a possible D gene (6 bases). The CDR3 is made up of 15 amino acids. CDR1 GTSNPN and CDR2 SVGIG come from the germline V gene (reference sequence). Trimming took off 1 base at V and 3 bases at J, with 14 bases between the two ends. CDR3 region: CAWSGKGGWTDTQYF. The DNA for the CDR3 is TGTGCCTGGAGTGGGAAAGGGGGATGGACAGATACGCAGTATTTT.

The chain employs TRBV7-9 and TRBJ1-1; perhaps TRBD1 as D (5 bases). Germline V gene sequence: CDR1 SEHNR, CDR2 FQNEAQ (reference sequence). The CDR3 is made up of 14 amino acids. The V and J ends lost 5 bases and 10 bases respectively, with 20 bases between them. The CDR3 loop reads CASSNTTAIWSAFF. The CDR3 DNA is TGTGCCAGCAGCAACACGACAGCCATCTGGTCAGCTTTCTTT. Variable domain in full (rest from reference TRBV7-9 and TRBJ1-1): DTGVSQNPRHKITKRGQNVTFRCDPISEHNRLYWYRQTLGQGPEFLTYFQNEAQLEKSRLLSDRFSAERPKGSFSTLEIQRTEQGDSAMYLCASSNTTAIWSAFFGQGTRLTVV.

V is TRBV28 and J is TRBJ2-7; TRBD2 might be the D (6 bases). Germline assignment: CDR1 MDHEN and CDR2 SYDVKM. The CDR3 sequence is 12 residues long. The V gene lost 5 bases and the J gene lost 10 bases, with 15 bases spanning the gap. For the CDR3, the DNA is TGTGCCAGCAGTCCCTTAGGGAGGCACCAGTACTTC. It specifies CASSPLGRHQYF.

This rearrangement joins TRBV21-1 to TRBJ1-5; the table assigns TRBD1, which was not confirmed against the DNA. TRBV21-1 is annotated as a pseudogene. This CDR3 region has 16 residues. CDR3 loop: CASSKELKTGSEPQHF. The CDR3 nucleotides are TGTGCCAGCAGCAAAGAATTGAAGACAGGTTCGGAGCCCCAGCATTTT.

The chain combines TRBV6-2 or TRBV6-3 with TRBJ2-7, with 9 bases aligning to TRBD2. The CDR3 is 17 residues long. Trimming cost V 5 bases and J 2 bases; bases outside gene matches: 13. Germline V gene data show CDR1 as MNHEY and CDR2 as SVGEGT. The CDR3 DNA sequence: TGTGCCAGCAGTAGGGCTAGCGGGGCGGTGAGTGCCTACGAGCAGTACTTC. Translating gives CASSRASGAVSAYEQYF.

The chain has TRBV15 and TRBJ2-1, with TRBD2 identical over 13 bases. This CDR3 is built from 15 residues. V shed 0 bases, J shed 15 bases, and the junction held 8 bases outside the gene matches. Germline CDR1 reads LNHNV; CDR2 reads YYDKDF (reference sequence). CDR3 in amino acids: CATSRDRTSGGALFF. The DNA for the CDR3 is TGTGCCACCAGCAGAGATCGAACTAGCGGGGGGGCACTGTTCTTC.

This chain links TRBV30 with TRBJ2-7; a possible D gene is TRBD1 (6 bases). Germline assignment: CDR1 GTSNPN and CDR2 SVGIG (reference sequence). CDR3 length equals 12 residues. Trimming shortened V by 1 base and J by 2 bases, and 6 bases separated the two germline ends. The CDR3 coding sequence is TGTGCCTGGAGTGGGACAGCCTACGAGCAGTACTTC. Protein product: CAWSGTAYEQYF.

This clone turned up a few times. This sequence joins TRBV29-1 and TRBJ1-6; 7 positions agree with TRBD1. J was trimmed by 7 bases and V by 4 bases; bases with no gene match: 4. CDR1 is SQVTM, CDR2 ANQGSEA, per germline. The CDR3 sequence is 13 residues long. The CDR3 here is CSVGQGGNSPLHF. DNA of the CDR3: TGCAGCGTTGGGCAGGGGGGAAATTCACCCCTCCACTTT.